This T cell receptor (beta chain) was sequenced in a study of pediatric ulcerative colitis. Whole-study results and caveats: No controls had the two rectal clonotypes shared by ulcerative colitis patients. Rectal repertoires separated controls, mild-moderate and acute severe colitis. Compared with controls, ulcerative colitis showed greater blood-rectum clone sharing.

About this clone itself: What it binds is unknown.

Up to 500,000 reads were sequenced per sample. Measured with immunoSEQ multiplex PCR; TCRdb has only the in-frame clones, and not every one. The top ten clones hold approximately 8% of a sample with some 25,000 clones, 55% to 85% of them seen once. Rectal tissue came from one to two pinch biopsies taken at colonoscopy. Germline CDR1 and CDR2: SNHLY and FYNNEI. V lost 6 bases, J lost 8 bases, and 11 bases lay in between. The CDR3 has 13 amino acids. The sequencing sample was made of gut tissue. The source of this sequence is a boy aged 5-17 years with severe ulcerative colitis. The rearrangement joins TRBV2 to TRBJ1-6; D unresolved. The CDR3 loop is CASRRVEDSPLHF. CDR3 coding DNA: TGTGCCAGCAGGAGGGTCGAGGATTCACCCCTCCACTTT.